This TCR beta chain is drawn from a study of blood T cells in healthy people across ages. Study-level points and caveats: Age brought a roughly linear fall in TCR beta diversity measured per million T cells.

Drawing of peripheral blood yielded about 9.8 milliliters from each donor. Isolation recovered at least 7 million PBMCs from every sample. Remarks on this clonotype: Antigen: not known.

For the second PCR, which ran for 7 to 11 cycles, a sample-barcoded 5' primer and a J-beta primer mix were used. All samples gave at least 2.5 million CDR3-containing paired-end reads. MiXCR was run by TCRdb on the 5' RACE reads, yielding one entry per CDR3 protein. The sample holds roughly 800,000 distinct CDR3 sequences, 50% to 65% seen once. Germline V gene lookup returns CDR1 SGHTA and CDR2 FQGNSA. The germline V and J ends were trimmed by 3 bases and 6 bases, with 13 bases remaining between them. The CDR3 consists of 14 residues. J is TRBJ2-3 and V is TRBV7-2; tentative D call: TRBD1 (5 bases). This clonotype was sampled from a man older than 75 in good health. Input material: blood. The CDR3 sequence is CASSFRARADTQYF. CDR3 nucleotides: TGTGCCAGCAGCTTTAGGGCCAGGGCGGATACGCAGTATTTT.